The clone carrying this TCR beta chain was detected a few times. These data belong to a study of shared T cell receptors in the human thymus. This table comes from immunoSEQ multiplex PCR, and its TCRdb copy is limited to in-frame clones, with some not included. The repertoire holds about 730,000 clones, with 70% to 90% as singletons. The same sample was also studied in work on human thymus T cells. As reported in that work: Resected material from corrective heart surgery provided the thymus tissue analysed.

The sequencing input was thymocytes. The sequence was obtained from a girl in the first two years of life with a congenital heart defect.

The CDR3 DNA reads as TGTGCCAGCAGTGACGGCCGACTAGCGGGATACCAAGAGACCCAGTACTTC. Amino acid sequence: CASSDGRLAGYQETQYF. V usage is TRBV6-4 and J usage is TRBJ2-5, with 11 nucleotides matching TRBD2. Unmatched junction bases numbered 5, after V lost 2 bases and J lost 0 bases. This CDR3 is built from 17 residues. CDR1 and CDR2 (germline): MRHNA, SNTAGT.